The rows below give T cell receptor beta chains drawn from one sample of a study of control samples from healthy donors and cancer patients. Using immunoSEQ multiplex PCR, the repertoire was profiled, and TCRdb retains in-frame clones only, with some absent. The sample has 55,000 to 90,000 clones, 84% seen once. The sequenced material came from blood. The source of these receptors is a man aged 50 to 60 in good health. Both conserved end residues are part of each CDR3. A D gene is named only where the DNA matches it firmly. Size is stated for part of the rows, as once, few or many counts, or as a class when the clone is expanded.

D,J,size,length,V,DNA,CDR3
.,TRBJ1-5,.,14,TRBV7-9,TGTGCCAGCAGCTTAGGAAGGGGTGATCAGCCCCAGCATTTT,CASSLGRGDQPQHF
TRBD1,TRBJ2-1,once,15,TRBV10-3,TGTGCCATCAGTGACGGACAGGGAGGCACTAATGAGCAGTTCTTC,CAISDGQGGTNEQFF
TRBD1,TRBJ2-7,.,14,TRBV6-5,TGTGCCAGCAGTCACGACAGGGCGAGAGCCGAGCAGTACTTC,CASSHDRARAEQYF
.,TRBJ2-3,.,11,TRBV29-1,TGCAGCGTTTTGGGAGGAGGCACGCAGTATTTT,CSVLGGGTQYF
TRBD2,TRBJ2-3,.,15,TRBV20-1,TGCAGTGCTAGTTCGGGAGGGGTGGGCCAAGATACGCAGTATTTT,CSASSGGVGQDTQYF
.,TRBJ2-5,.,13,TRBV29-1,TGCAGCGTTGAAACCCCACTTGGGGAGACCCAGTACTTC,CSVETPLGETQYF
.,TRBJ2-3,once,17,TRBV6-4,TGTGCCAGCAGTGACTCTAAAGGACAAGATTTCACAGATACGCAGTATTTT,CASSDSKGQDFTDTQYF
.,TRBJ1-5,.,15,TRBV11-2,TGTGCCAGCAGCTTAGATCTGAGAAGCAATCAGCCCCAGCATTTT,CASSLDLRSNQPQHF
.,TRBJ2-7,.,17,TRBV7-2,TGTGCCAGCAGCTTAGATACCGGGCCCCGGGGTTATTACGAGCAGTACTTC,CASSLDTGPRGYYEQYF
.,TRBJ1-1,.,15,TRBV27,TGTGCCAGCAGTTTTAGTCAGGGAGGAGGCACTGAAGCTTTCTTT,CASSFSQGGGTEAFF
.,TRBJ2-2,.,11,TRBV20-1,TGCAGTGCGCTAACAACCGGGGAGCTGTTTTTT,CSALTTGELFF
TRBD1,TRBJ2-4,.,18,TRBV9,TGTGCCAGCAGAGGAAGGCGGACAGGCGGGCTAGCCAAAAACATTCAGTACTTC,CASRGRRTGGLAKNIQYF
TRBD1,TRBJ2-5,.,13,TRBV15,TGTGCCACCAGCAGGGGGACAGGGGAGACCCAGTACTTC,CATSRGTGETQYF
.,TRBJ2-5,.,14,TRBV5-5,TGTGCCAGCAGCTTTCTAGGGCAGGCGGAGACCCAGTACTTC,CASSFLGQAETQYF
.,TRBJ2-3,.,15,TRBV19,TGTGCCAGTAGTGCCCAGCGGGTGAGCACAGATACGCAGTATTTT,CASSAQRVSTDTQYF
TRBD2,TRBJ2-1,few,15,TRBV2,TGTGCCAGCAGTGTGGGGCTAGCGGGAGGCGGGGAGCAGTTCTTC,CASSVGLAGGGEQFF
.,TRBJ2-3,once,17,TRBV7-9,TGTGCCAGCAGCTTATTTGGTCCAGGTAATGGCACAGATACGCAGTATTTT,CASSLFGPGNGTDTQYF
TRBD2,TRBJ2-7,.,14,TRBV5-4,TGTGCCAGCAGCTTGGGTCTAGCGGGAGACGAGCAGTACTTC,CASSLGLAGDEQYF
.,TRBJ1-1,few,12,TRBV29-1,TGCAGCGTTTCAAGCACAGGCACTGAAGCTTTCTTT,CSVSSTGTEAFF
.,TRBJ1-2,.,16,TRBV7-9,TGTGCCAGCAGCTTAGGTACTGCAGGGAAAACCTATGGCTACACCTTC,CASSLGTAGKTYGYTF
.,TRBJ2-6,.,15,TRBV7-9,TGTGCCAGCAGCTTAGCGGGGTCTGGGGCCAACGTCCTGACTTTC,CASSLAGSGANVLTF
.,TRBJ2-2,.,13,TRBV24-1,TGTGCCACGACTCCCGGGAACACCGGGGAGCTGTTTTTT,CATTPGNTGELFF
.,TRBJ1-2,.,15,TRBV4-1,TGCGCCAGCAGCCAAGCCGGGGGGCGGGACTATGGCTACACCTTC,CASSQAGGRDYGYTF
.,TRBJ2-7,few,15,TRBV15,TGTGCCACCAGCTGGGAGAAGGGTGTCTCCTACGAGCAGTACTTC,CATSWEKGVSYEQYF
.,TRBJ1-1,.,12,TRBV11-2,TGTGCCAGCAGCTTAATGATCACTGAAGCTTTCTTT,CASSLMITEAFF
.,TRBJ2-4,few,16,TRBV7-2,TGTGCCAGCAGCGGAGGAGGGGGCGGGGCCAAAAACATTCAGTACTTC,CASSGGGGGAKNIQYF
TRBD2,TRBJ2-1,.,15,TRBV3-1/TRBV3-2,TGTGCCAGCAGACTTAGCGGGGGGGCCTACAATGAGCAGTTCTTC,CASRLSGGAYNEQFF
.,TRBJ2-5,.,15,TRBV4-2,TGTGCCAGCAGCCAAGATTTCGCAGGTGGAGAGACCCAGTACTTC,CASSQDFAGGETQYF
TRBD2,TRBJ2-3,.,17,TRBV9,TGTGCCAGCAGCGTAGCGGCGGGGGACCTGAGCACAGATACGCAGTATTTT,CASSVAAGDLSTDTQYF
.,TRBJ1-1,many,16,TRBV6-5,TGTGCCAGCAGTTACACTCCGGGACGGGAGAACACTGAAGCTTTCTTT,CASSYTPGRENTEAFF
.,TRBJ2-5,once,14,TRBV5-1,TGCGCCAGCAGCTTGGCGAGGTTCAAAGAGACCCAGTACTTC,CASSLARFKETQYF
.,TRBJ2-6,.,14,TRBV4-1,TGCGCCAGCAGCCGAGACTCTGGGGCCAACGTCCTGACTTTC,CASSRDSGANVLTF
TRBD2,TRBJ2-1,.,16,TRBV5-5,TGTGCCAGCAGCTTAATGGCGGGGGGTTTGTACAATGAGCAGTTCTTC,CASSLMAGGLYNEQFF
.,TRBJ1-1,few,13,TRBV7-3,TGTGCCAGCAGCTTAATCGGAGACACTGAAGCTTTCTTT,CASSLIGDTEAFF
.,TRBJ2-2,.,14,TRBV3-1/TRBV3-2,TGTGCCAGCAGCCAACGTAAAGGGCACGGGGAGCTGTTTTTT,CASSQRKGHGELFF
.,TRBJ2-1,.,13,TRBV12-3/TRBV12-4,TGTGCCAGCAGTTTCAACCAAGGCTATGAGCAGTTCTTC,CASSFNQGYEQFF
.,TRBJ2-3,.,12,TRBV12-3/TRBV12-4,TGTGCCAGCAGTTGGAGCACAGATACGCAGTATTTT,CASSWSTDTQYF
.,TRBJ1-4,.,12,TRBV19,TGTGCCAGTAGTCCCCTTTTTGAAAAACTGTTTTTT,CASSPLFEKLFF
.,TRBJ2-3,.,16,TRBV29-1,TGCAGCGTTGAAGATCAGGTTATAACTAGCACAGATACGCAGTATTTT,CSVEDQVITSTDTQYF
TRBD2,TRBJ2-1,.,14,TRBV6-4,TGTGCCAGCAAAGGACTAGCGGGAGGGCATGAGCAGTTCTTC,CASKGLAGGHEQFF
.,TRBJ1-4,.,14,TRBV6-5,TGTGCCAGCAGGACCCGGGATCCAGAGGAAAAACTGTTTTTT,CASRTRDPEEKLFF
.,TRBJ1-5,once,13,TRBV12-3/TRBV12-4,TGTGTCAGCAGAATGGACGGCAATCAGCCCCAGCATTTT,CVSRMDGNQPQHF
.,TRBJ1-2,.,15,TRBV7-2,TGTGCCAGCAGCTTATCACTGACACTTAACTATGGCTACACCTTC,CASSLSLTLNYGYTF
TRBD2,TRBJ2-1,.,16,TRBV7-3,TGTGCCAGCAGCTTAAGGGCCAGCGGGGCCCAACGGGAGCAGTTCTTC,CASSLRASGAQREQFF
TRBD2,TRBJ2-7,.,16,TRBV18,TGTGCCAGCTCACCACCACTAGCGGGGGGCTCCTACGAGCAGTACTTC,CASSPPLAGGSYEQYF
.,TRBJ2-1,.,16,TRBV27,TGTGCCAGCAGTCTCGACAGGATGTCCCTCTACAATGAGCAGTTCTTC,CASSLDRMSLYNEQFF
.,TRBJ2-7,.,14,TRBV4-3,TGCGCCAGCAGCCAAGATAAAGGAACCTACGAGCAGTACTTC,CASSQDKGTYEQYF
TRBD1,TRBJ1-2,.,14,TRBV5-4,TGTGCCAGCAGCTTGGACAGGGGGGAGAATGGCTACACCTTC,CASSLDRGENGYTF
.,TRBJ1-1,.,13,TRBV5-4,TGTGCCAGCAGCTTGGCAGGGAACACTGAAGCTTTCTTT,CASSLAGNTEAFF
TRBD2,TRBJ2-7,.,17,TRBV9,TGTGCCAGCAGCGTAGGTGACGGTCTAGCGGCGACCTACGAGCAGTACTTC,CASSVGDGLAATYEQYF
.,TRBJ2-7,.,15,TRBV6-2/TRBV6-3,TGTGCCAGCAGTCGCTCCGGTCAGGGGAGGTACGAGCAGTACTTC,CASSRSGQGRYEQYF
.,TRBJ2-3,.,13,TRBV5-6,TGTGCCAGCAGCTTGGGAAGTTCGGATACGCAGTATTTT,CASSLGSSDTQYF
.,TRBJ1-2,.,17,TRBV2,TGTGCCAGCAGTGATATCCTGAGCGAGGACGGCCGCTATGGCTACACCTTC,CASSDILSEDGRYGYTF
.,TRBJ2-1,.,15,TRBV5-6,TGTGCCAGCAGCCCGGCCGCTAGCTCCTACAATGAGCAGTTCTTC,CASSPAASSYNEQFF
TRBD1,TRBJ1-2,.,16,TRBV19,TGTGCCAGTAGTCCGATTAACACAGGGGGCGACTATGGCTACACCTTC,CASSPINTGGDYGYTF